Listed below are T cell receptor beta chains from one sample, sequenced in a study of blood T cell repertoires in COVID-19. Sequencing was performed with immunoSEQ multiplex PCR; in TCRdb, only in-frame clones are kept and a portion is missing. This sample carries approximately 250,000 clones, about 85% of them seen once, and the ten largest clones take about 0.93%. Sequencing was done on a sample of peripheral blood. The receptors were sampled from a man between 35 and 55 years old with acute or convalescent COVID-19. Each CDR3 is given with its conserved first and last residue. The order of the fields is V gene, J gene, clone size, D gene, CDR3 protein, CDR3 DNA. A D gene is named only where the DNA matches it firmly. Part of the rows lack a size; the others show once, few, many or a class for expanded clones.

v_gene: TRBV30
j_gene: TRBJ1-1
abundance: .
d_gene: .
CDR3aa: CAWSVLGDTEAFF
CDR3nt: TGTGCCTGGAGTGTACTTGGAGACACTGAAGCTTTCTTT

v_gene: TRBV6-5
j_gene: TRBJ1-3
abundance: .
d_gene: .
CDR3aa: CASSYSSGGSGNTIYF
CDR3nt: TGTGCCAGCAGTTATTCCTCGGGGGGCTCTGGAAACACCATATATTTT

v_gene: TRBV10-3
j_gene: TRBJ1-6
abundance: .
d_gene: .
CDR3aa: CAISVDSQNSPLHF
CDR3nt: TGTGCCATCAGTGTTGACAGCCAGAATTCACCCCTCCACTTT

v_gene: TRBV4-2
j_gene: TRBJ2-1
abundance: .
d_gene: TRBD1
CDR3aa: CASSQDLTGSPYNEQFF
CDR3nt: TGTGCCAGCAGCCAAGATCTGACAGGGTCCCCCTACAATGAGCAGTTCTTC

v_gene: TRBV5-4
j_gene: TRBJ2-7
abundance: .
d_gene: .
CDR3aa: CASSGEKGYYEQYF
CDR3nt: TGTGCCAGCAGCGGCGAGAAGGGGTACTACGAGCAGTACTTC

v_gene: TRBV3-1/TRBV3-2
j_gene: TRBJ1-2
abundance: .
d_gene: .
CDR3aa: CASSPAGMDYGYTF
CDR3nt: TGTGCCAGCAGCCCGGCAGGCATGGACTATGGCTACACCTTC

v_gene: TRBV5-8
j_gene: TRBJ1-4
abundance: few
d_gene: .
CDR3aa: CASSLGDSPEKLFF
CDR3nt: TGTGCCAGCAGCTTGGGAGACAGTCCAGAAAAACTGTTTTTT

v_gene: TRBV2
j_gene: TRBJ2-3
abundance: .
d_gene: TRBD2
CDR3aa: CASSEDSGGAADTQYF
CDR3nt: TGTGCCAGCAGTGAAGACAGCGGGGGGGCCGCAGATACGCAGTATTTT

v_gene: TRBV3-1/TRBV3-2
j_gene: TRBJ1-6
abundance: once
d_gene: .
CDR3aa: CASSQAGGYTPLHF
CDR3nt: TGTGCCAGCAGCCAGGCGGGGGGTTATACACCCCTCCACTTT

v_gene: TRBV14
j_gene: TRBJ2-1
abundance: .
d_gene: .
CDR3aa: CASSQDSTARDEQFF
CDR3nt: TGTGCCAGCAGCCAAGATTCCACCGCTCGGGATGAGCAGTTCTTC

v_gene: TRBV5-1
j_gene: TRBJ2-3
abundance: .
d_gene: TRBD2
CDR3aa: CASSSGLAGPDTQYF
CDR3nt: TGCGCCAGCAGCTCCGGACTAGCGGGGCCAGATACGCAGTATTTT

v_gene: TRBV3-1/TRBV3-2
j_gene: TRBJ1-6
abundance: .
d_gene: .
CDR3aa: CASSQVGSYNSPLHF
CDR3nt: TGTGCCAGCAGCCAAGTCGGTTCCTATAATTCACCCCTCCACTTT

v_gene: TRBV6-5
j_gene: TRBJ2-7
abundance: .
d_gene: TRBD1
CDR3aa: CASRDGTGRRYEQYF
CDR3nt: TGTGCCAGCAGGGACGGGACAGGGAGGAGATACGAGCAGTACTTC

v_gene: TRBV19
j_gene: TRBJ1-5
abundance: .
d_gene: .
CDR3aa: CASSGPPDSTHSNQPQHF
CDR3nt: TGTGCCAGTAGTGGGCCCCCGGACAGCACTCATAGCAATCAGCCCCAGCATTTT

v_gene: TRBV6-2/TRBV6-3
j_gene: TRBJ1-5
abundance: .
d_gene: .
CDR3aa: CASSPTGVSNQPQHF
CDR3nt: TGTGCCAGCAGCCCCACCGGGGTTAGCAATCAGCCCCAGCATTTT

v_gene: TRBV27
j_gene: TRBJ2-3
abundance: .
d_gene: TRBD1
CDR3aa: CASSLGQASTDTQYF
CDR3nt: TGTGCCAGCAGTTTGGGACAGGCTAGCACAGATACGCAGTATTTT

v_gene: TRBV11-2
j_gene: TRBJ2-7
abundance: .
d_gene: .
CDR3aa: CASSLRTVELSSYEQYF
CDR3nt: TGTGCCAGCAGCTTAAGGACAGTTGAACTGAGCTCCTACGAGCAGTACTTC

v_gene: TRBV7-9
j_gene: TRBJ2-7
abundance: .
d_gene: TRBD2
CDR3aa: CASSAPSGGAVYEQYF
CDR3nt: TGTGCCAGCAGCGCCCCTAGCGGGGGGGCAGTCTACGAGCAGTACTTC

v_gene: TRBV5-1
j_gene: TRBJ2-1
abundance: .
d_gene: TRBD2
CDR3aa: CASSVSGGAGNEQFF
CDR3nt: TGCGCCAGCAGCGTTAGCGGGGGGGCCGGGAATGAGCAGTTCTTC

v_gene: TRBV28
j_gene: TRBJ1-2
abundance: .
d_gene: .
CDR3aa: CASSHNDRPPGGYTF
CDR3nt: TGTGCCAGCAGTCACAATGACAGGCCCCCAGGGGGCTACACCTTC

v_gene: TRBV3-1/TRBV3-2
j_gene: TRBJ2-5
abundance: .
d_gene: .
CDR3aa: CASSAGGKKETQYF
CDR3nt: TGTGCCAGCAGCGCTGGGGGGAAGAAAGAGACCCAGTACTTC

v_gene: TRBV5-6
j_gene: TRBJ2-2
abundance: .
d_gene: TRBD2
CDR3aa: CASSLVLAGGPRGAGELFF
CDR3nt: TGTGCCAGCAGCTTGGTACTAGCGGGGGGGCCTCGAGGTGCCGGGGAGCTGTTTTTT

v_gene: TRBV5-1
j_gene: TRBJ1-1
abundance: .
d_gene: .
CDR3aa: CASSSRTDVTEAFF
CDR3nt: TGCGCCAGCAGCTCCCGAACAGACGTCACTGAAGCTTTCTTT

v_gene: TRBV9
j_gene: TRBJ1-3
abundance: .
d_gene: .
CDR3aa: CASSVGMTPGNTIYF
CDR3nt: TGTGCCAGCAGCGTGGGTATGACTCCTGGAAACACCATATATTTT

v_gene: TRBV5-1
j_gene: TRBJ2-7
abundance: .
d_gene: .
CDR3aa: CASSPDRISSYEQYF
CDR3nt: TGCGCCAGCAGCCCCGACAGGATCTCCTCCTACGAGCAGTACTTC

v_gene: TRBV18
j_gene: TRBJ1-2
abundance: .
d_gene: .
CDR3aa: CASSPDRTFGYTF
CDR3nt: TGTGCCAGCTCACCGGACAGAACCTTCGGCTACACCTTC

v_gene: TRBV6-5
j_gene: TRBJ2-7
abundance: .
d_gene: TRBD1
CDR3aa: CASSYGTDEQYF
CDR3nt: TGTGCCAGCAGCTACGGGACAGACGAGCAGTACTTC

v_gene: TRBV6-1
j_gene: TRBJ1-1
abundance: .
d_gene: .
CDR3aa: CASSEQSNTEAFF
CDR3nt: TGTGCCAGCAGTGAGCAGTCGAACACTGAAGCTTTCTTT

v_gene: TRBV2
j_gene: TRBJ1-3
abundance: once
d_gene: .
CDR3aa: CASSGDRTLSGNTIYF
CDR3nt: TGTGCCAGCAGTGGAGACAGGACCCTCTCTGGAAACACCATATATTTT

v_gene: TRBV19
j_gene: TRBJ2-2
abundance: .
d_gene: .
CDR3aa: CASKPLNTGELFF
CDR3nt: TGTGCCAGTAAGCCCTTGAACACCGGGGAGCTGTTTTTT

v_gene: TRBV3-1/TRBV3-2
j_gene: TRBJ2-7
abundance: .
d_gene: .
CDR3aa: CASSHQTPYEQYF
CDR3nt: TGTGCCAGCAGCCACCAGACACCGTACGAGCAGTACTTC

v_gene: TRBV27
j_gene: TRBJ1-2
abundance: .
d_gene: TRBD1
CDR3aa: CASRERGQQYGYTF
CDR3nt: TGTGCCAGCAGGGAAAGGGGACAGCAGTATGGCTACACCTTC

v_gene: TRBV18
j_gene: TRBJ1-1
abundance: once
d_gene: TRBD1
CDR3aa: CASSSIAIGTGGNTEAFF
CDR3nt: TGTGCCAGCTCATCCATTGCTATCGGGACAGGGGGGAACACTGAAGCTTTCTTT

v_gene: TRBV5-6
j_gene: TRBJ1-4
abundance: .
d_gene: .
CDR3aa: CASSFWGVLNEKLFF
CDR3nt: TGTGCCAGCAGCTTTTGGGGGGTACTAAATGAAAAACTGTTTTTT

v_gene: TRBV11-3
j_gene: TRBJ1-5
abundance: .
d_gene: TRBD1
CDR3aa: CASSITPTEGQGVRPQHF
CDR3nt: TGTGCCAGCAGCATCACCCCCACTGAGGGACAGGGGGTTAGGCCCCAGCATTTT

v_gene: TRBV14
j_gene: TRBJ1-2
abundance: .
d_gene: .
CDR3aa: CASSQLAQPGDGYTF
CDR3nt: TGTGCCAGCAGCCAATTAGCGCAGCCAGGGGATGGCTACACCTTC

v_gene: TRBV7-8
j_gene: TRBJ1-4
abundance: few
d_gene: TRBD1
CDR3aa: CASSPGTGREKLFF
CDR3nt: TGTGCCAGCAGCCCCGGGACAGGGAGAGAAAAACTGTTTTTT

v_gene: TRBV6-2/TRBV6-3
j_gene: TRBJ1-5
abundance: .
d_gene: .
CDR3aa: CASSTRRGGILNQPQHF
CDR3nt: TGTGCCAGCAGTACAAGACGGGGAGGTATACTTAATCAGCCCCAGCATTTT

v_gene: TRBV7-2
j_gene: TRBJ2-1
abundance: .
d_gene: TRBD1
CDR3aa: CASSFDRANYNEQFF
CDR3nt: TGTGCCAGCAGCTTTGACAGGGCGAACTACAATGAGCAGTTCTTC

v_gene: TRBV6-1
j_gene: TRBJ1-1
abundance: .
d_gene: TRBD1
CDR3aa: CASSETDRQSAFF
CDR3nt: TGTGCCAGCAGTGAGACGGACAGGCAGTCCGCTTTCTTT

v_gene: TRBV19
j_gene: TRBJ1-1
abundance: .
d_gene: TRBD1
CDR3aa: CASSAAGGGTEAFF
CDR3nt: TGTGCCAGTAGTGCCGCAGGGGGCGGGACTGAAGCTTTCTTT

v_gene: TRBV5-1
j_gene: TRBJ1-5
abundance: .
d_gene: .
CDR3aa: CASSFTGLNQPQHF
CDR3nt: TGCGCCAGCAGCTTTACGGGACTCAATCAGCCCCAGCATTTT

v_gene: TRBV5-1
j_gene: TRBJ2-2
abundance: .
d_gene: .
CDR3aa: CASSPRDSNTGELFF
CDR3nt: TGCGCCAGCAGCCCACGGGATTCGAACACCGGGGAGCTGTTTTTT

v_gene: TRBV14
j_gene: TRBJ1-1
abundance: few
d_gene: .
CDR3aa: CASSGRWGLNMNTEAFF
CDR3nt: TGTGCCAGCAGCGGACGCTGGGGCCTCAATATGAACACTGAAGCTTTCTTT

v_gene: TRBV5-6
j_gene: TRBJ1-6
abundance: .
d_gene: TRBD1
CDR3aa: CASSLVGQGGSPLHF
CDR3nt: TGTGCCAGCAGCTTGGTCGGCCAGGGGGGTTCACCCCTCCACTTT

v_gene: TRBV5-6
j_gene: TRBJ2-7
abundance: .
d_gene: TRBD2
CDR3aa: CASTGLAGGHEQYF
CDR3nt: TGTGCCAGCACCGGACTAGCGGGGGGACACGAGCAGTACTTC

v_gene: TRBV5-1
j_gene: TRBJ1-2
abundance: .
d_gene: .
CDR3aa: CASSLEGGTYGYTF
CDR3nt: TGCGCCAGCAGCTTGGAGGGGGGGACTTATGGCTACACCTTC

v_gene: TRBV6-2/TRBV6-3
j_gene: TRBJ2-3
abundance: once
d_gene: .
CDR3aa: CASSLGHSDTQYF
CDR3nt: TGTGCCAGCAGTCTAGGACATTCGGATACGCAGTATTTT

v_gene: TRBV11-3
j_gene: TRBJ2-7
abundance: .
d_gene: TRBD1
CDR3aa: CASSPRTGSGEQYF
CDR3nt: TGTGCCAGCAGCCCTCGGACAGGGTCGGGAGAGCAGTACTTC

v_gene: TRBV5-1
j_gene: TRBJ1-1
abundance: .
d_gene: .
CDR3aa: CASSLSGDTEAFF
CDR3nt: TGCGCCAGCAGCTTGTCAGGGGACACTGAAGCTTTCTTT

v_gene: TRBV2
j_gene: TRBJ2-1
abundance: .
d_gene: TRBD2
CDR3aa: CASQTSGGNEQFF
CDR3nt: TGTGCCAGCCAGACTAGCGGGGGCAATGAGCAGTTCTTC

v_gene: TRBV25-1
j_gene: TRBJ2-1
abundance: .
d_gene: TRBD1
CDR3aa: CASSGGTGEKKFF
CDR3nt: TGTGCCAGCAGTGGGGGGACAGGGGAAAAGAAGTTCTTC

v_gene: TRBV5-6
j_gene: TRBJ1-2
abundance: .
d_gene: .
CDR3aa: CASSSGRGPRSYTF
CDR3nt: TGTGCCAGCAGCTCAGGCCGAGGGCCGAGGAGCTACACCTTC